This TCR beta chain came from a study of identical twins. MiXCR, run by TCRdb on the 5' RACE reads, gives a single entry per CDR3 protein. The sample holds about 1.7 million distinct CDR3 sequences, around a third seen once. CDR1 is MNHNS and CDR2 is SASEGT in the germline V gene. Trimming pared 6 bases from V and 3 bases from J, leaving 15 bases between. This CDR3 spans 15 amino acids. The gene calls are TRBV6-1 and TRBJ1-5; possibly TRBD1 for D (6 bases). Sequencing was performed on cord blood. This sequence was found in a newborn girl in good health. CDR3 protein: CASSGTGLTNQPQHF. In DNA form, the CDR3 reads TGTGCCAGCAGCGGAACAGGGCTTACCAATCAGCCCCAGCATTTT.